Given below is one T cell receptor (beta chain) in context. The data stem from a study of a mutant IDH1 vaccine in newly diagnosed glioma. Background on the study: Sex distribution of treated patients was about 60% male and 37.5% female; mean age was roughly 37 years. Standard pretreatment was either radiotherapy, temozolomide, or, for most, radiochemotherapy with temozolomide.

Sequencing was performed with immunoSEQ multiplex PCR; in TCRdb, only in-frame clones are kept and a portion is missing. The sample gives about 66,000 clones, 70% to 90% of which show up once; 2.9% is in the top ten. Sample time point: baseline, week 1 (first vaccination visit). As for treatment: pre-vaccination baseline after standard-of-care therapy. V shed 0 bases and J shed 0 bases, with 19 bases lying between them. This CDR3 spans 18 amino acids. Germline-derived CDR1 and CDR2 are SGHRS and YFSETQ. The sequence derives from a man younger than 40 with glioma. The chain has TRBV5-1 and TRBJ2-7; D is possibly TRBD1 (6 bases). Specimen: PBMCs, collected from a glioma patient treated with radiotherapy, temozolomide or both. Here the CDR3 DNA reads TGCGCCAGCAGCTTGGTACAGGGAAGGCTCCCATACTCCTACGAGCAGTACTTC. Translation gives CASSLVQGRLPYSYEQYF.